These 15 T cell receptor beta chains were all obtained from the same sample, sequenced in a study of beta chain features in type 1 diabetes. Expressed TCRB transcripts got sequenced, as all isolated RNA was reverse transcribed. Repertoires were generated with immunoSEQ multiplex PCR, while TCRdb's copy carries only in-frame clones and drops some. The sample shows 850,000 to 900,000 clones, roughly a sixth of them seen only once. The material sequenced was naive CD4+ T cells from blood. These receptors were taken from a young woman in good health.

The chain combines TRBV7-9 with TRBJ1-1, with D possibly TRBD1 on 5 matching bases. This CDR3 comprises 13 residues. The V gene's germline CDR1 is SEHNR and CDR2 FQNEAQ (reference sequence). V lost 5 bases, J lost 4 bases, and 11 bases lay in between. DNA for the CDR3: TGTGCCAGCAGCGCCAGGGAAGTCACTGAAGCTTTCTTT. It codes for CASSAREVTEAFF.

This clone was counted only a few times. V and J are TRBV25-1 and TRBJ2-5; TRBD2 matches at 12 bases. The CDR3 runs to 14 residues. Germline CDR1 is MGHDK and CDR2 is SYGVNS. V lost 5 bases, J lost 11 bases, and 9 bases stayed unmatched. The CDR3 spells CASSLAGGPGEQYF. CDR3 nucleotide sequence: TGTGCCAGCAGTCTAGCGGGAGGGCCGGGGGAGCAGTACTTC.

This clone was recorded a few times. The chain has TRBV29-1 and TRBJ2-1; D remains ambiguous. The CDR3 extends over 13 amino acids. V was cut by 5 bases and J by 5 bases, with 13 bases left in between. Germline V gene sequence: CDR1 SQVTM, CDR2 ANQGSEA. The CDR3 DNA reads TGCAGCGTTCGTAGGGTTCTCGACAATGAGCAGTTCTTC. Translating gives CSVRRVLDNEQFF.

This chain joins TRBV29-1 and TRBJ1-5; no firm D call. CDR1 SQVTM and CDR2 ANQGSEA come from the germline V gene. Trimming stripped 7 bases from V and 7 bases from J, with 17 bases between. This CDR3 region has 13 residues. The CDR3 sequence is CSAGNGVDQPQHF. The DNA of the CDR3 is TGCAGCGCTGGTAATGGGGTCGACCAGCCCCAGCATTTT. Based on the CDR3 plus reference TRBV29-1 and TRBJ1-5, the full variable domain is SAVISQKPSRDICQRGTSLTIQCQVDSQVTMMFWYRQQPGQSLTLIATANQGSEATYESGFVIDKFPISRPNLTFSTLTVSNMSPEDSSIYLCSAGNGVDQPQHFGDGTRLSIL.

This clone was seen a few times. The genes are TRBV28 and TRBJ2-4; D not certain. V gave up 4 bases and J gave up 10 bases, with 14 bases separating them. Germline values: CDR1 MDHEN, CDR2 SYDVKM. CDR3 length: 13 residues. CDR3 sequence: CASSSTPGVIQYF. For the CDR3, the DNA is TGTGCCAGCAGTTCGACTCCTGGGGTAATTCAGTACTTC.

The chain uses TRBV5-1 and TRBJ2-5; D not resolved. Germline CDR1 and CDR2: SGHRS and YFSETQ. Trimming removed 5 bases at V and 5 bases at J, with 7 bases between. CDR3 size: 11 residues. The chain's CDR3 is CASREWETQYF. In nucleotides, the CDR3 is TGCGCCAGCAGAGAGTGGGAGACCCAGTACTTC.

This clone has just a few counts. This chain links TRBV2 with TRBJ2-1; TRBD1 aligns across 8 bases. CDR3 size: 15 residues. Germline V gives CDR1 SNHLY, CDR2 FYNNEI. After removal of 4 bases from V and 7 bases from J, the junction contained 9 bases not matched to a gene. The CDR3 protein is CASSVGQGAWNEQFF. CDR3 coding DNA: TGTGCCAGCAGTGTCGGGCAGGGGGCGTGGAATGAGCAGTTCTTC.

The chain joins TRBV5-6 to TRBJ2-7; tentatively, D is TRBD1 (6 bases). CDR3 length: 16 residues. Germline CDR1 reads SGHDT; CDR2 reads YYEEEE. Deletions cut 2 bases from V and 2 bases from J, with 17 bases between. Here the CDR3 reads CASSLNWQDSTYEQYF. The CDR3 region has the DNA TGTGCCAGCAGCTTAAATTGGCAGGACAGCACCTACGAGCAGTACTTC.

In its sample, this clone was seen a few times. The J gene is TRBJ2-1, the V gene TRBV29-1, with a possible D match to TRBD1 (5 bases). Germline CDR1 reads SQVTM; CDR2 reads ANQGSEA. V lost 6 bases and J 7 bases, leaving 16 bases between the germline ends. The length of the CDR3 is 13 residues. The CDR3 DNA follows: TGCAGCGTGACCGCAGGGTTTGGGAATGAGCAGTTCTTC. Translation: CSVTAGFGNEQFF.

This clone came up a few times. Other nucleotide sequences in the sample specify the same CDR3. The chain couples TRBV20-1 to TRBJ2-3, with no clear D. Germline V lookup: CDR1 DFQATT, CDR2 SNEGSKA (reference sequence). CDR3 size: 11 residues. V was trimmed by 6 bases and J by 3 bases, leaving 7 bases between them. The CDR3 DNA is TGCAGTGCCTCCCGGACAGATACGCAGTATTTT. The encoded protein is CSASRTDTQYF.

The V and J genes are TRBV2 and TRBJ1-4; possibly TRBD1 for D (5 bases). The V end lost 11 bases, the J end lost 7 bases, and 23 bases lay between the germline ends. CDR3 length: 15 residues. Looked up from germline, CDR1 is SNHLY and CDR2 is FYNNEI. The CDR3 DNA reads as TGTGCCTCCAGTGGGGCAAACTACCGGCGTGAAAAACTGTTTTTT. It encodes CASSGANYRREKLFF. Together with reference TRBV2 and TRBJ1-4, the CDR3 gives the full variable domain: EPEVTQTPSHQVTQMGQEVILRCVPISNHLYFYWYRQILGQKVEFLVSFYNNEISEKSEIFDDQFSVERPDGSNFTLKIRSTKLEDSAMYFCASSGANYRREKLFFGSGTQLSVL.

The table lists this clone with a few counts. Other DNA sequences in the sample encode the same CDR3. This chain joins TRBV18 and TRBJ2-1; D unclear. The V gene's germline CDR1 is KGHSH and CDR2 LQKENI. V was pared by 2 bases and J by 6 bases, with 8 bases between. CDR3 length: 13 amino acids. CDR3 protein: CASSPSDGNEQFF. The CDR3 nucleotides read TGTGCCAGCTCACCATCGGATGGCAATGAGCAGTTCTTC.

The chain carries TRBV19 and TRBJ2-3, with 9 bases that match TRBD2. Germline V CDR1 and CDR2: LNHDA, SQIVND (reference sequence). V was pared by 7 bases and J by 4 bases, with 12 bases of the junction left unmatched. The CDR3 is 16 amino acids. CDR3 DNA: TGTGCCAGTACCCCAAAGTGGGCGGGAGGGTCAGATACGCAGTATTTT. Translating gives CASTPKWAGGSDTQYF.

The sample holds a few counts of this clone. CDR3 in amino acids: CASSLGYGVWARETQYF. CDR3 DNA: TGTGCCAGCAGCTTGGGGTACGGCGTTTGGGCGCGAGAGACCCAGTACTTC. V gene TRBV7-8 combines with J gene TRBJ2-5; no clear D. CDR1 is SGHVS and CDR2 is FQNEAQ in the germline V gene. Trimming pared 3 bases from V and 4 bases from J, leaving 21 bases between. The CDR3 has 17 amino acids. The full variable domain, its missing parts supplied by reference TRBV7-8 and TRBJ2-5, is GAGVSQSPRYKVAKRGQDVALRCDPISGHVSLFWYQQALGQGPEFLTYFQNEAQLDKSGLPSDRFFAERPEGSVSTLKIQRTQQEDSAVYLCASSLGYGVWARETQYFGPGTRLLVL.

Of note for this clone: This specimen includes other DNA sequences encoding the same CDR3. The J gene is TRBJ1-4, the V gene TRBV7-2, with a weak D call TRBD1 (5 bases). The CDR3 contains 14 residues. With 5 bases removed from V and 5 bases from J, the gap between germline ends came to 12 bases. CDR1 SGHTA and CDR2 FQGNSA come from the germline V gene. CDR3 amino acids: CASSPGTGNEKLFF. The CDR3 DNA sequence: TGTGCCAGCAGCCCGGGGACGGGCAATGAAAAACTGTTTTTT.